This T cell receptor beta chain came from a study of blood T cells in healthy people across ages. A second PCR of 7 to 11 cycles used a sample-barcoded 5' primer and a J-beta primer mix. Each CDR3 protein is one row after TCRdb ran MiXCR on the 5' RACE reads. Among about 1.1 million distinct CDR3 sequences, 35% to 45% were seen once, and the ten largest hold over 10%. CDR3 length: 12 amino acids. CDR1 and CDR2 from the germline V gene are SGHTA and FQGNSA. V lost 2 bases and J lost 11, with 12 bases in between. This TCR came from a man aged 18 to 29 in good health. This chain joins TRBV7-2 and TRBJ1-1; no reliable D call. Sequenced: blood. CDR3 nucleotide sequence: TGTGCCAGCAGCTTATATCCAATGGAGGCTTTCTTT. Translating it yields CASSLYPMEAFF.